A single sample is the source of the 21 T cell receptor beta chains below, sequenced in a study of T cell clones after liver transplantation. Sequencing used immunoSEQ multiplex PCR; TCRdb keeps in-frame clones, though not all of them. The sample carries around 35,000 clones, just under 95% recorded once. This material consisted of CD8+ T cells from blood, taken 12 months after liver transplant. The receptors originated from a human patient who received a liver transplant. A share of the T cells may be of graft donor origin.

V is TRBV27 and J is TRBJ2-5; 7 bases line up with TRBD1. The tail of the sequence fits TRBJ2-7 better, so the J call may be wrong. The CDR3 is made up of 12 amino acids. The germline CDR1 and CDR2 sequences are MNHEY and SMNVEV (reference sequence). CDR3 loop: CASQGQPYEQYF. CDR3 nucleotide sequence: TGTGCCAGCCAGGGACAGCCCTACGAGCAGTACTTC.

The chain links TRBV7-9 to TRBJ2-5, with D perhaps TRBD1 (6 bases). Germline assignment: CDR1 SEHNR and CDR2 FQNEAQ (reference sequence). The length of the CDR3 is 15 residues. V was clipped by 3 bases and J by 4 bases, with 15 bases between them. The CDR3 DNA sequence: TGTGCCAGCAGCTTGGAAGTTGGACAGTCAGAGACCCAGTACTTC. Its translation is CASSLEVGQSETQYF.

The chain couples TRBV5-6 to TRBJ2-7; TRBD1 aligns across 7 bases. V lost 3 bases to trimming and J lost 7 bases; unmatched junction nucleotides: 13. The germline V gene encodes CDR1 SGHDT and CDR2 YYEEEE. This CDR3 has 15 residues. CDR3 nucleotides: TGTGCCAGCAGCTCAGACAGGGACGGAGCTTGGGAGCAGTACTTC. Translated, it gives CASSSDRDGAWEQYF.

In regard to this clone: This same CDR3 is encoded by further DNA sequences in the sample. This chain uses TRBV5-1 with TRBJ2-3, with a weak D call TRBD1 (6 bases). Germline assignment: CDR1 SGHRS and CDR2 YFSETQ. Deletions cut 3 bases from V and 0 bases from J, with 14 bases between. The CDR3 contains 16 residues. The CDR3 protein is CASSSGTPASTDTQYF. CDR3 coding DNA: TGCGCCAGCAGCTCAGGGACACCAGCTAGCACAGATACGCAGTATTTT.

The genes are TRBV11-2 and TRBJ1-4; D perhaps matches TRBD1 (5 bases). CDR3 length equals 13 residues. V was pared by 1 base and J by 8 bases, with 8 bases between. Per germline, CDR1 SGHAT and CDR2 FQNNGV. The DNA for the CDR3 is TGTGCCAGCAGCTTAGGCAGGGACGAAAAACTGTTTTTT. Translation gives CASSLGRDEKLFF. Using reference TRBV11-2 and TRBJ1-4 for the parts outside the CDR3, the full variable domain is EAGVAQSPRYKIIEKRQSVAFWCNPISGHATLYWYQQILGQGPKLLIQFQNNGVVDDSQLPKDRFSAERLKGVDSTLKIQPAKLEDSAVYLCASSLGRDEKLFFGSGTQLSVL.

The chain carries TRBV14 and TRBJ2-3; 10 bases are shared with TRBD2. Germline CDR1 reads SGHDN; CDR2 reads FVKESK. The V and J ends lost 0 bases and 2 bases, in that order; junction bases with no gene match: 8. There are 18 residues in the CDR3. The CDR3 DNA is TGTGCCAGCAGCCAAGATATAGCTAGCGGGGGTCCCACAGATACGCAGTATTTT. This sequence encodes CASSQDIASGGPTDTQYF.

This chain uses TRBV15 with TRBJ2-1, with 8 positions matching TRBD2. The CDR3 length is 16 residues. With V trimmed by 5 bases and J by 0 bases, 6 bases remained unmatched. Germline CDR1 is LNHNV and CDR2 is YYDKDF (reference sequence). Written as DNA, the CDR3 is TGTGCCACCAGCCGACTAAGCGGGAGCTCCTACAATGAGCAGTTCTTC. As protein: CATSRLSGSSYNEQFF.

V and J are TRBV25-1 and TRBJ2-3, with no clear D. Germline CDR1 reads MGHDK; CDR2 reads SYGVNS. With 4 bases removed from V and 2 bases from J, the gap between germline ends came to 10 bases. The CDR3 contains 14 residues. CDR3 residues: CASSVSDLTDTQYF. Written as DNA, the CDR3 is TGTGCCAGCAGTGTCTCGGATCTCACAGATACGCAGTATTTT.

This chain uses TRBV2 with TRBJ2-7, with 13 bases fitting TRBD2. The CDR3 sequence is 17 residues long. Per the germline V gene, CDR1 is SNHLY and CDR2 is FYNNEI. Unmatched junction bases numbered 11, after V lost 6 bases and J lost 3 bases. DNA of the CDR3: TGTGCCAGCAGGTGGGGACTAGCGGGGATCAACTTCTACGAGCAGTACTTC. It specifies CASRWGLAGINFYEQYF. Complete variable domain (other parts from reference TRBV2 and TRBJ2-7): EPEVTQTPSHQVTQMGQEVILRCVPISNHLYFYWYRQILGQKVEFLVSFYNNEISEKSEIFDDQFSVERPDGSNFTLKIRSTKLEDSAMYFCASRWGLAGINFYEQYFGPGTRLTVT.

The J gene is TRBJ2-2, the V gene TRBV5-8; 8 nucleotides agree with TRBD2. The CDR3 totals 17 residues. From germline, CDR1 is SGHTS and CDR2 YDEGEE. V lost 1 base, J lost 5 bases, and 10 bases stayed unmatched. Here the CDR3 DNA reads TGTGCCAGCAGCTTGTATTACGCGGCTAGCGGGACCGGGGAGCTGTTTTTT. Protein product: CASSLYYAASGTGELFF. The variable domain in full, completed from reference TRBV5-8 and TRBJ2-2, reads EAGVTQSPTHLIKTRGQQATLRCSPISGHTSVYWYQQALGLGLQFLLWYDEGEERNRGNFPPRFSGRQFPNYSSELNVNALELEDSALYLCASSLYYAASGTGELFFGEGSRLTVL.

This chain joins TRBV5-1 and TRBJ2-7, with D uncertain. The ends were cut back, 2 bases at V and 0 bases at J, with 6 bases in the middle. Germline-derived CDR1 and CDR2 are SGHRS and YFSETQ. CDR3 size: 13 residues. The CDR3 reads CASSLMGSYEQYF. For the CDR3, the DNA is TGCGCCAGCAGCTTAATGGGCTCCTACGAGCAGTACTTC.

This chain links TRBV6-1 with TRBJ2-5; 10 nucleotides agree with TRBD1. There are 17 residues in the CDR3. Per the germline V gene, CDR1 is MNHNS and CDR2 is SASEGT. Trimming took 4 bases from V and 5 from J; bases not matched to a gene: 13. CDR3 sequence: CASSADRGTLPLETQYF. The CDR3 coding sequence is TGTGCCAGCAGTGCGGACAGGGGGACCCTCCCTTTGGAGACCCAGTACTTC.

V gene TRBV11-2 combines with J gene TRBJ2-1; 8 bases are a match to TRBD2. Germline V CDR1 and CDR2: SGHAT, FQNNGV. This CDR3 comprises 15 residues. V gave up 2 bases and J gave up 0 bases; unmatched junction bases: 0. Here the CDR3 reads CASSLSGSSYNEQFF. DNA for the CDR3: TGTGCCAGCAGCTTAAGCGGGAGCTCCTACAATGAGCAGTTCTTC.

In this sample, this clone turned up once. The chain combines TRBV30 with TRBJ2-1; TRBD2 agrees at 11 bases. Per the germline V gene, CDR1 is GTSNPN and CDR2 is SVGIG (reference sequence). After removal of 4 bases from V and 9 bases from J, the junction contained 11 bases not matched to a gene. The CDR3 has 15 residues. CDR3 protein: CAWIGTSGGLVEQFF. CDR3 nucleotide sequence: TGTGCCTGGATTGGGACTAGCGGAGGACTTGTTGAGCAGTTCTTC.

The CDR3 coding sequence is TGTGCCAGCACTATCGGTACTAGCGGCCACTCTGAGCAGTTCTTC. Amino acid sequence: CASTIGTSGHSEQFF. The rearrangement joins TRBV6-5 to TRBJ2-1; TRBD2 matches 8 bases. The germline V gene has CDR1 MNHEY and CDR2 SVGAGI. V lost 7 bases and J lost 9; bases outside the gene matches: 14. CDR3 length: 15 amino acids.

The chain links TRBV19 to TRBJ2-7; D is possibly TRBD1 (6 bases). Germline CDR1 is LNHDA and CDR2 is SQIVND (reference sequence). V was shortened by 5 bases and J by 2 bases, with 13 bases between the two germline ends. This CDR3 is 14 amino acids long. CDR3 sequence: CASSSAGAAYEQYF. As DNA, the CDR3 is TGTGCCAGTAGTTCGGCAGGGGCTGCCTACGAGCAGTACTTC.

V is TRBV5-6 and J is TRBJ2-2, with D perhaps being TRBD1 or TRBD2 (6 bases each). V gave up 4 bases and J gave up 2 bases, with 18 bases separating them. The CDR3 is 17 residues long. Germline CDR1 reads SGHDT; CDR2 reads YYEEEE. The CDR3 coding sequence is TGTGCCAGCAGCGGGAAGGGGGGCCCGCTCAACACCGGGGAGCTGTTTTTT. Translated, it gives CASSGKGGPLNTGELFF. Variable domain in full (rest from reference TRBV5-6 and TRBJ2-2): DAGVTQSPTHLIKTRGQQVTLRCSPKSGHDTVSWYQQALGQGPQFIFQYYEEEERQRGNFPDRFSGHQFPNYSSELNVNALLLGDSALYLCASSGKGGPLNTGELFFGEGSRLTVL.

This chain uses TRBV19 with TRBJ2-6, with D unresolved. The CDR3 runs to 16 residues. From germline, CDR1 is LNHDA and CDR2 SQIVND (reference sequence). The germline V and J ends were trimmed by 7 bases and 0 bases, with 13 bases remaining between them. The chain's CDR3 is CASNSGASSGANVLTF. CDR3 coding DNA: TGTGCCAGTAACTCTGGTGCAAGCTCTGGGGCCAACGTCCTGACTTTC.

V gene TRBV19 combines with J gene TRBJ1-3; D remains ambiguous. Trimming took 10 bases from V and 0 from J, leaving 4 bases between them. CDR3 length equals 11 residues. The germline gives CDR1 LNHDA, CDR2 SQIVND (reference sequence). CDR3 sequence reads: CATNSGNTIYF. CDR3 coding DNA: TGTGCCACTAACTCTGGAAACACCATATATTTT.

The chain carries TRBV5-1 and TRBJ2-5; 13 bases fit TRBD2. The junction had 12 bases not matched to a gene; V was cut back by 0 bases and J by 4 bases. The CDR3 runs 19 residues. CDR1 and CDR2 from the germline V gene are SGHRS and YFSETQ. The CDR3 loop is CASSLGVTSGRFGRETQYF. The CDR3 nucleotides are TGCGCCAGCAGCTTGGGGGTGACTAGCGGGAGGTTCGGGCGAGAGACCCAGTACTTC.

The rearrangement uses TRBV2 and TRBJ2-7, with 8 nucleotides matching TRBD2. The CDR3 sequence is 16 residues long. Trimming took 0 bases from V and 4 from J; bases not matched to a gene: 8. Germline V gives CDR1 SNHLY, CDR2 FYNNEI. In DNA, the CDR3 is TGTGCCAGCAGTGAAGCGCTTCAGCGGGAGTCTTACGAGCAGTACTTC. Translating gives CASSEALQRESYEQYF.